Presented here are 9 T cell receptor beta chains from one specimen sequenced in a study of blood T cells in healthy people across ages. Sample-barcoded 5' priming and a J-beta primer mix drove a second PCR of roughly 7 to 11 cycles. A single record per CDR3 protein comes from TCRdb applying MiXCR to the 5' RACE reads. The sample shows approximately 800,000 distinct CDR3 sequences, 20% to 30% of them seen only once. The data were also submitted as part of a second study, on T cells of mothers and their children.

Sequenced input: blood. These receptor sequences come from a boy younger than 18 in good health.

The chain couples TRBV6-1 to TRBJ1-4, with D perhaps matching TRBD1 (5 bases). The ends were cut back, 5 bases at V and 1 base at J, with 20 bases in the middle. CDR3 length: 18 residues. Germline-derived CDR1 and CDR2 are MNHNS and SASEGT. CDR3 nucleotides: TGTGCCAGCAGTCGCTTTAGGGGAAGAGAAGGAACTAATGAAAAACTGTTTTTT. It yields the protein CASSRFRGREGTNEKLFF.

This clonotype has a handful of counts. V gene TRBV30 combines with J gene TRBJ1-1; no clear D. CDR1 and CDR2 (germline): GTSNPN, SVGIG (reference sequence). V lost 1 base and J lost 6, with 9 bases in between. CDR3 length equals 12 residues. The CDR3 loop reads CAWSGGTPEAFF. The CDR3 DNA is TGTGCCTGGAGTGGTGGCACACCTGAAGCTTTCTTT.

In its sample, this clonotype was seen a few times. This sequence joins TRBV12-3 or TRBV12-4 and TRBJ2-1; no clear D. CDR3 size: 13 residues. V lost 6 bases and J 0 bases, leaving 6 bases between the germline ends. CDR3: CASRRGSYNEQFF. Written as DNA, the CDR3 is TGTGCCAGCAGAAGAGGCTCCTACAATGAGCAGTTCTTC.

The DNA for the CDR3 is TGCAGTGTTCAGGGGGATTCCTACGAGCAGTACTTC. Its translation: CSVQGDSYEQYF. The chain is built from TRBV20-1 and TRBJ2-7, with TRBD1 identical over 7 bases. V shed 7 bases, J shed 1 base, and the junction held 4 bases outside the gene matches. Germline V gene data show CDR1 as DFQATT and CDR2 as SNEGSKA (reference sequence). CDR3 length: 12 residues.

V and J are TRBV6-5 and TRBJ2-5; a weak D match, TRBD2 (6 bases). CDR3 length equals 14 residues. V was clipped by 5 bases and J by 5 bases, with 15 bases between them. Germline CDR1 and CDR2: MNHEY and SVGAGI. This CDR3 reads CASSRDGRGETQYF. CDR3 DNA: TGTGCCAGCAGTCGGGACGGGAGAGGCGAGACCCAGTACTTC.

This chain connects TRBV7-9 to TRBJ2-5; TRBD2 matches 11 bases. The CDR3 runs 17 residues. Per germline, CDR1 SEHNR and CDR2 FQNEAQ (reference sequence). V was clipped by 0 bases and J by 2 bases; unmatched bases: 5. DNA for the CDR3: TGTGCCAGCAGCTTAGCGCTAGCGGGGGGTCCACAAGAGACCCAGTACTTC. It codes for CASSLALAGGPQETQYF.

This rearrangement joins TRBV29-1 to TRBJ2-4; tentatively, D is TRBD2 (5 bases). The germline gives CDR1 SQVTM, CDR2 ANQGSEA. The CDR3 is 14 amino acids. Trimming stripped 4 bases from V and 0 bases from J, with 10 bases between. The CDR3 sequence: CSVGGLLAKNIQYF. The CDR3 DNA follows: TGCAGCGTTGGAGGACTTCTAGCCAAAAACATTCAGTACTTC.

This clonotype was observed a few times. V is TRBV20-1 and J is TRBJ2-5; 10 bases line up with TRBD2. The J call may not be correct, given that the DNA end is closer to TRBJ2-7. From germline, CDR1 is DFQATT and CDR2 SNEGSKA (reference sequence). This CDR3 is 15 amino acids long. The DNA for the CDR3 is TGCAGTGCTAGAGATCCTAGCGGGGGCTCCTACGAGCAGTACTTC. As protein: CSARDPSGGSYEQYF.

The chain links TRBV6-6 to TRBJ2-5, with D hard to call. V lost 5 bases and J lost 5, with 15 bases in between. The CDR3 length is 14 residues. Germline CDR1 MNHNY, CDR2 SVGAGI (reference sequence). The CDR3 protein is CASSPRTVAETQYF. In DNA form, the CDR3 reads TGTGCCAGCAGTCCCCGGACCGTTGCGGAGACCCAGTACTTC.